This T cell receptor beta chain was found in a study of cytomegalovirus exposure and HLA in healthy donors. Study as a whole: For the roughly 370 genotyped donors, 80% to 90% fell within the Caucasian-associated ancestry cluster. General study results and limits: Per a prior analysis, the majority of TCR beta V segments were productive roughly 87% or roughly 30% of the time. Among TCR beta chains of equal frequency, HLA-associated ones were more clonally expanded in a later analysis.

With regard to this clone: The antigen is unknown.

It was with 60 Vbeta and 13 Jbeta primers that the PCR ran. Original analysis: Unique TCR beta chains totaled about 78 million in a later count, with around 11 million of them shared. TCRdb keeps only in-frame clones here, not all; method: immunoSEQ multiplex PCR. The V and J calls and clone size were taken over from that table, and D and trimming were inferred from the DNA. This sample yields some 190,000 clones, of which about 80% are seen a single time; approximately 14% belongs to the top ten. Specimen: PBMCs. This receptor was obtained from a woman younger than 45 in good health and CMV-seropositive.

Written as DNA, the CDR3 is TGTGCCAGCGGACAGGGGTCCAATCAGCCCCAGCATTTT. This encodes CASGQGSNQPQHF. V gene TRBV9 combines with J gene TRBJ1-5; 9 nucleotides agree with TRBD1. The CDR3 sequence is 13 residues long. With V trimmed by 7 bases and J by 3 bases, 2 bases remained unmatched. Germline-derived CDR1 and CDR2 are SGDLS and YYNGEE.